The 21 T cell receptor beta chains presented below share a single source sample, sequenced in a study of identical twins. MiXCR, applied by TCRdb to the 5' RACE reads, yields one record per CDR3 protein. This table has 280,000 or so distinct CDR3 sequences, 6.5% to 9.5% appearing once. These sequences were also reported in another study, on yellow fever vaccine responses in identical twins.

The sequenced material came from memory (CD45RO+) T cells sorted from blood. The receptors derive from a woman aged 18-29 years in good health.

A few counts support this clonotype. The rearrangement joins TRBV20-1 to TRBJ2-3; the match to TRBD1 covers 7 bases. Germline V gene lookup returns CDR1 DFQATT and CDR2 SNEGSKA (reference sequence). The CDR3 covers 15 residues. The V segment lost 5 bases and the J segment 1 base; nucleotides outside the gene matches: 9. This CDR3 reads CSAVLGGLRTDTQYF. DNA for the CDR3: TGCAGTGCTGTACTAGGGGGCCTGCGCACAGATACGCAGTATTTT.

The genes are TRBV11-3 and TRBJ2-2; no definite D call. V was cut by 6 bases and J by 7 bases, with 15 bases left in between. From germline, CDR1 is SGHNT and CDR2 YENEEA. The CDR3 runs 14 residues. CDR3 loop: CASRQRMVGGELFF. CDR3 coding DNA: TGTGCCAGCAGACAAAGAATGGTTGGCGGGGAGCTGTTTTTT.

The V call is TRBV20-1, the J call TRBJ2-7; TRBD1 is a possible D gene (5 bases). V was cut by 7 bases and J by 5 bases, with 15 bases left in between. This CDR3 comprises 12 residues. Germline CDR1 is DFQATT and CDR2 is SNEGSKA (reference sequence). The CDR3 protein is CSVPQGNDEQYF. In DNA, the CDR3 is TGCAGTGTTCCCCAGGGAAACGACGAGCAGTACTTC.

This clonotype was found a few times. The V and J genes are TRBV14 and TRBJ2-7; the match to TRBD1 covers 7 bases. Germline lookup yields CDR1 SGHDN and CDR2 FVKESK. Losses at the gene ends were 2 bases for V and 6 bases for J; bases not matched to a gene: 4. This CDR3 is 13 amino acids long. CDR3 nucleotides: TGTGCCAGCAGCCAAACCACAGGGGTCGAGCAGTACTTC. Amino acids: CASSQTTGVEQYF.

A few counts support this clonotype. V is TRBV20-1 and J is TRBJ2-3; 7 nucleotides match TRBD2. Germline V gene data show CDR1 as DFQATT and CDR2 as SNEGSKA (reference sequence). The CDR3 extends over 14 amino acids. Trimming removed 4 bases from V and 5 bases from J; junction bases left unmatched: 9. This CDR3 reads CSATRGGPQDTQYF. CDR3 bases: TGCAGTGCTACTCGCGGGGGACCGCAAGATACGCAGTATTTT.

This chain joins TRBV5-6 and TRBJ2-1, with TRBD1 matching over 8 bases. The V gene's germline CDR1 is SGHDT and CDR2 YYEEEE. J lost 4 bases, V lost 4 bases, and 7 bases had no gene match. CDR3 length: 15 residues. This CDR3 reads CASSPGQGSYNEQFF. The CDR3 DNA reads as TGTGCCAGCAGCCCAGGACAGGGATCGTACAATGAGCAGTTCTTC.

The J gene is TRBJ2-1, the V gene TRBV29-1, with 12 positions matching TRBD2. V lost 6 bases and J lost 7; bases outside the gene matches: 4. The CDR3 totals 13 residues. Germline CDR1 SQVTM, CDR2 ANQGSEA. The CDR3 bases are TGCAGCGTCCTAGCGGGGGGGCCTAATGAGCAGTTCTTC. This codes for CSVLAGGPNEQFF.

The chain couples TRBV11-3 to TRBJ2-3; 7 bases are shared with TRBD1. The CDR3 is 16 residues long. Germline values: CDR1 SGHNT, CDR2 YENEEA. Trimming at V came to 1 base and at J to 4 bases, leaving 8 bases not matched to a gene. The CDR3 here is CASSLVSGGRADTQYF. The CDR3 nucleotides are TGTGCCAGCAGCTTAGTGTCAGGGGGTCGAGCAGATACGCAGTATTTT.

V gene TRBV20-1 combines with J gene TRBJ1-2; D unresolved. V was cut by 0 bases and J by 5 bases, with 13 bases left in between. CDR3 size: 14 residues. Looked up from germline, CDR1 is DFQATT and CDR2 is SNEGSKA (reference sequence). The CDR3 nucleotides read TGCAGTGCTAGAGAGCCAGGCACCTGGTATGGCTACACCTTC. Amino acids: CSAREPGTWYGYTF.

The rearrangement links TRBV11-2 to TRBJ2-7, with 7 bases that match TRBD2. Trimming took 5 bases from V and 2 from J; bases not matched to a gene: 6. CDR3 length equals 14 residues. Germline V gene data show CDR1 as SGHAT and CDR2 as FQNNGV. DNA for the CDR3: TGTGCCAGCAGCCAGCAAGCGGGAACCTACGAGCAGTACTTC. Translated, it gives CASSQQAGTYEQYF.

The gene calls are TRBV5-1 and TRBJ2-2, with 15 nucleotides matching TRBD2. V lost 4 bases to trimming and J lost 4 bases; unmatched junction nucleotides: 11. Germline CDR1 is SGHRS and CDR2 is YFSETQ. This CDR3 has 19 amino acids. The CDR3 here is CASSGGLAGGLFGTGELFF. CDR3 coding DNA: TGCGCCAGCAGCGGGGGACTAGCGGGAGGATTGTTTGGCACCGGGGAGCTGTTTTTT. Together with reference TRBV5-1 and TRBJ2-2, the CDR3 gives the full variable domain: KAGVTQTPRYLIKTRGQQVTLSCSPISGHRSVSWYQQTPGQGLQFLFEYFSETQRNKGNFPGRFSGRQFSNSRSEMNVSTLELGDSALYLCASSGGLAGGLFGTGELFFGEGSRLTVL.

J is TRBJ2-3 and V is TRBV11-2; TRBD2 matches 10 bases. V shed 8 bases, J shed 2 bases, and the junction held 13 bases outside the gene matches. The CDR3 is made up of 17 amino acids. Germline CDR1 SGHAT, CDR2 FQNNGV. This CDR3 is CASPDQREGWNTDTQYF. CDR3 nucleotides: TGTGCCAGCCCGGACCAGCGGGAGGGGTGGAACACAGATACGCAGTATTTT.

This clonotype was seen at least ten times. V and J are TRBV2 and TRBJ1-4; D is unresolved. Germline CDR1 reads SNHLY; CDR2 reads FYNNEI. The CDR3 contains 11 residues. The ends were cut back, 7 bases at V and 6 bases at J, with 6 bases in the middle. This CDR3 is CASTRDEKLFF. Here the CDR3 DNA reads TGTGCCAGCACTAGGGATGAAAAACTGTTTTTT.

In its sample, this clonotype was seen many times. This chain joins TRBV5-1 and TRBJ2-2, with D possibly being TRBD2 (6 bases). Germline V CDR1 and CDR2: SGHRS, YFSETQ. CDR3 size: 15 residues. Trimming pared 2 bases from V and 5 bases from J, leaving 13 bases between. CDR3: CASSFKREATGELFF. As DNA, the CDR3 is TGCGCCAGCAGCTTTAAAAGGGAGGCGACCGGGGAGCTGTTTTTT.

This clonotype has just a few counts. J is TRBJ2-2 and V is TRBV11-2; the D is unclear. CDR1 and CDR2 (germline): SGHAT, FQNNGV. This CDR3 is 14 amino acids long. V was cut by 2 bases and J by 1 base, with 5 bases left in between. CDR3 sequence: CASSLQQNTGELFF. Here the CDR3 DNA reads TGTGCCAGCAGCTTACAGCAGAACACCGGGGAGCTGTTTTTT.

DNA of the CDR3: TGTGCCAGCAGCGCGACCGGGCGGCGCTACGAGCAGTACTTC. It translates to CASSATGRRYEQYF. The chain links TRBV7-8 to TRBJ2-7; no firm D call. CDR3 length: 14 residues. CDR1 is SGHVS, CDR2 FQNEAQ, per germline. Trimming cost V 5 bases and J 3 bases, with 14 bases left between them.

The V gene is TRBV29-1, the J gene TRBJ2-5, with a possible D match to TRBD1 (6 bases). The CDR3 contains 13 residues. Germline CDR1 reads SQVTM; CDR2 reads ANQGSEA. Deletions cut 6 bases from V and 1 base from J, with 12 bases between. The CDR3 reads CSVPGTLQETQYF. CDR3 in DNA: TGCAGCGTGCCCGGGACACTCCAAGAGACCCAGTACTTC.

The chain has TRBV7-3 and TRBJ2-3; no clear D gene. The CDR3 length is 15 residues. Trimming shortened V by 2 bases and J by 4 bases, and 13 bases separated the two germline ends. CDR1 is SGHTA and CDR2 is FQGTGA in the germline V gene. In DNA, the CDR3 is TGTGCCAGCAGCTTAGGCGCCAGAGGCGCAGATACGCAGTATTTT. It is translated as CASSLGARGADTQYF. The full variable domain, its missing parts supplied by reference TRBV7-3 and TRBJ2-3, is GAGVSQTPSNKVTEKGKYVELRCDPISGHTALYWYRQSLGQGPEFLIYFQGTGAADDSGLPNDRFFAVRPEGSVSTLKIQRTERGDSAVYLCASSLGARGADTQYFGPGTRLTVL.

This chain uses TRBV6-1 with TRBJ2-1; 13 positions match TRBD2. The junction had 8 bases not matched to a gene; V was cut back by 5 bases and J by 7 bases. This CDR3 spans 16 amino acids. Looked up from germline, CDR1 is MNHNS and CDR2 is SASEGT. The CDR3 bases are TGTGCCAGCAGTACCGGGACTAGCGGGACGGGTAATGAGCAGTTCTTC. It translates to CASSTGTSGTGNEQFF.

There are many counts of this clonotype. The chain employs TRBV12-3 or TRBV12-4 and TRBJ2-3, with D perhaps assigned TRBD1 or TRBD2 (6 bases each). The CDR3 consists of 14 residues. Trimming took off 4 bases at V and 4 bases at J, with 12 bases between the two ends. The CDR3 reads CASSYPGAADTQYF. CDR3 nucleotide sequence: TGTGCCAGCAGTTATCCGGGGGCGGCAGATACGCAGTATTTT.

This clonotype has more than one count but fewer than ten. The chain links TRBV6-1 to TRBJ2-3; D not certain. Germline CDR1 MNHNS, CDR2 SASEGT. The ends were cut back, 8 bases at V and 3 bases at J, with 15 bases in the middle. This CDR3 spans 14 amino acids. The CDR3, as DNA: TGTGCCAGCGGGGATTCCCTCCGGACAGATACGCAGTATTTT. This sequence encodes CASGDSLRTDTQYF.